The 9 T cell receptor beta chains below were found in one sample sequenced in a study of blood T cells in healthy people across ages. Combining a sample-barcoded 5' primer with a J-beta primer mix, a second PCR ran for roughly 6 to 11 cycles. MiXCR was run by TCRdb on the 5' RACE reads, yielding one entry per CDR3 protein. Of 800,000 to 950,000 distinct CDR3 sequences listed, 36% are singletons. Sequencing was carried out using blood. The source of these receptors is a man younger than 30 in good health.

Comments on this clonotype: A much larger clone differs by one base, so this may be a read error. The chain couples TRBV7-9 to TRBJ2-1; D may be TRBD1 or TRBD2 (5 bases each). CDR3 length: 14 residues. The V gene lost 4 bases and the J gene lost 10 bases, with 17 bases spanning the gap. The germline V gene has CDR1 SEHNR and CDR2 FQNEAQ (reference sequence). The CDR3 is CASSSRDGNYEQFF. The CDR3 bases are TGTGCCAGCAGCTCCCGGGACGGAAACTACGAGCAGTTCTTC. Variable domain in full (rest from reference TRBV7-9 and TRBJ2-1): DTGVSQNPRHKITKRGQNVTFRCDPISEHNRLYWYRQTLGQGPEFLTYFQNEAQLEKSRLLSDRFSAERPKGSFSTLEIQRTEQGDSAMYLCASSSRDGNYEQFFGPGTRLTVL.

A few counts support this clonotype. It may be a read error: a sequence one base away is much more abundant. This chain connects TRBV20-1 to TRBJ2-7; D uncertain. Trimming removed 5 bases at V and 7 bases at J, with 21 bases between. The CDR3 length is 14 residues. Germline V gives CDR1 DFQATT, CDR2 SNEGSKA (reference sequence). This CDR3 reads CSAHTENIINEQYF. As DNA, the CDR3 is TGCAGTGCTCATACGGAGAACATTATAAATGAGCAGTACTTC.

The chain combines TRBV5-1 with TRBJ2-3, with D maybe TRBD2 (6 bases). V lost 2 bases to trimming and J lost 9 bases, with 16 bases between them. Per the germline V gene, CDR1 is SGHRS and CDR2 is YFSETQ. The CDR3 covers 14 residues. CDR3 residues: CASSLDGSAGTQYF. The CDR3 region has the DNA TGCGCCAGCAGCTTAGATGGGTCCGCGGGGACGCAGTATTTT.

This clonotype was observed a single time. V gene TRBV29-1 combines with J gene TRBJ2-2, with D perhaps assigned TRBD1 or TRBD2 (5 bases each). Germline CDR1 SQVTM, CDR2 ANQGSEA. This CDR3 comprises 15 residues. V was pared by 4 bases and J by 2 bases, with 14 bases between. The CDR3 protein is CSVVPRGGNTGELFF. The CDR3 region has the DNA TGCAGCGTTGTACCCCGGGGCGGTAACACCGGGGAGCTGTTTTTT.

Only one count was recorded for this clonotype. V usage is TRBV7-8 and J usage is TRBJ2-5, with 7 nucleotides matching TRBD2. V gave up 8 bases and J gave up 2 bases; unmatched junction bases: 14. Germline V lookup: CDR1 SGHVS, CDR2 FQNEAQ. The length of the CDR3 is 16 residues. CDR3 residues: CASCSYSSGPQETQYF. In DNA, the CDR3 is TGTGCCAGCTGCTCATATAGTAGCGGGCCACAAGAGACCCAGTACTTC.

Many counts were recorded for this clonotype. The genes are TRBV5-1 and TRBJ2-3; a possible D gene is TRBD1 (6 bases). Germline assignment: CDR1 SGHRS and CDR2 YFSETQ. This CDR3 has 14 amino acids. The V and J ends lost 4 bases and 5 bases respectively, with 14 bases between them. DNA for the CDR3: TGCGCCAGCAGCATAGGGACATTCGAAGATACGCAGTATTTT. Translation gives CASSIGTFEDTQYF.

This clonotype was counted a few times. CDR3 nucleotide sequence: TGCAGCGTGTACAGGGGCACCGGGGAGCTGTTTTTT. This translates into CSVYRGTGELFF. The chain links TRBV29-1 to TRBJ2-2; TRBD1 agrees at 7 bases. The CDR3 extends over 12 amino acids. After removal of 6 bases from V and 4 bases from J, the junction contained 2 bases not matched to a gene. CDR1 is SQVTM and CDR2 is ANQGSEA in the germline V gene.

A remark on this clonotype: At one end, the junction sequence differs from germline, possibly due to a read error. This chain joins TRBV12-3 or TRBV12-4 and TRBJ2-2; 9 bases match TRBD2. The CDR3 covers 15 residues. The CDR3 protein is CASRLAGENTGELFF. The DNA for the CDR3 is TGTGCCAGCAGGTTAGCGGGGGAGAACACCGGGGAGCTGTTTTTT.

The chain has TRBV5-1 and TRBJ2-1, with 8 bases fitting TRBD2. The CDR3 sequence is 16 residues long. V was pared by 0 bases and J by 2 bases, with 4 bases of the junction left unmatched. Looked up from germline, CDR1 is SGHRS and CDR2 is YFSETQ. The CDR3, as DNA: TGCGCCAGCAGCTTGGGCGGGGGGCCGCCCTACAATGAGCAGTTCTTC. The encoded protein is CASSLGGGPPYNEQFF.